Presented here are 21 T cell receptor beta chains from one specimen sequenced in a study of blood T cell repertoires in COVID-19. This table comes from immunoSEQ multiplex PCR, and its TCRdb copy is limited to in-frame clones, with some not included. The sample has about 150,000 clones; around 90% are singletons. The specimen was peripheral blood. The receptor source for this set is a woman aged 60-70 years with active or convalescent COVID-19.

The gene calls are TRBV20-1 and TRBJ2-1, with D maybe TRBD1 (6 bases). V shed 3 bases and J shed 3 bases, with 15 bases lying between them. This CDR3 is built from 15 residues. Germline assignment: CDR1 DFQATT and CDR2 SNEGSKA (reference sequence). DNA for the CDR3: TGCAGTGCTAGTCCCTCAGGGGCAGGCTACAATGAGCAGTTCTTC. It specifies CSASPSGAGYNEQFF.

The V and J genes are TRBV5-8 and TRBJ2-7; perhaps TRBD1 as D (5 bases). Trimming stripped 2 bases from V and 6 bases from J, with 12 bases between. This CDR3 is 13 amino acids long. Germline CDR1 reads SGHTS; CDR2 reads YDEGEE. The DNA for the CDR3 is TGTGCCAGCAGCTTTCAGGGTTTTAGCGAGCAGTACTTC. Translation: CASSFQGFSEQYF.

This sequence joins TRBV18 and TRBJ1-6; D is ambiguous. The V end was cut by 2 bases, the J end by 0 bases, with 11 bases between. The CDR3 runs 17 residues. CDR1 and CDR2 (germline): KGHSH, LQKENI. The CDR3 spells CASSPFGLSSYNSPLHF. CDR3 coding DNA: TGTGCCAGCTCACCATTTGGACTGAGCTCCTATAATTCACCCCTCCACTTT.

This chain links TRBV7-2 with TRBJ2-3; 9 bases map to TRBD2. Germline V CDR1 and CDR2: SGHTA, FQGNSA. The CDR3 covers 15 residues. J was trimmed by 7 bases and V by 4 bases; bases with no gene match: 9. Here the CDR3 DNA reads TGTGCCAGCAGCTCCCCCGCGGGGGGGCCGAATACGCAGTATTTT. It translates to CASSSPAGGPNTQYF.

J is TRBJ1-3 and V is TRBV24-1, with D possibly matching TRBD1 (5 bases). The germline CDR1 and CDR2 sequences are KGHDR and SFDVKD. Deletions cut 6 bases from V and 4 bases from J, with 15 bases between. There are 15 residues in the CDR3. The CDR3 DNA reads as TGTGCCACCAGTTGCGCAGGGAGGTGGGGAAACACCATATATTTT. Translating gives CATSCAGRWGNTIYF.

The chain recombines TRBV7-2 with TRBJ2-7; unclear D gene. V lost 1 base and J lost 3, with 7 bases in between. Germline loops: CDR1 SGHTA, CDR2 FQGNSA. This CDR3 has 13 residues. The CDR3 region has the DNA TGTGCCAGCAGCTTAGATGTAGTCTACGAGCAGTACTTC. Protein product: CASSLDVVYEQYF.

The V call is TRBV7-2, the J call TRBJ1-2, with D possibly TRBD1 on 5 matching bases. Trimming removed 4 bases from V and 7 bases from J, with 19 bases in between. Germline CDR1 is SGHTA and CDR2 is FQGNSA. The CDR3 loop spans 15 amino acids. CDR3 residues: CASSSSQTWGGGYTF. In DNA form, the CDR3 reads TGTGCCAGCAGCTCCTCCCAGACATGGGGCGGTGGCTACACCTTC.

This chain uses TRBV27 with TRBJ2-7, with 13 bases fitting TRBD2. V dropped 6 bases and J dropped 5; count of bases not matched to a gene: 4. CDR1 and CDR2 (germline): MNHEY, SMNVEV (reference sequence). This CDR3 comprises 14 residues. The CDR3 DNA is TGTGCCAGCAGCCCGGGACTAGCGGGGAACGAGCAGTACTTC. Amino acid sequence: CASSPGLAGNEQYF.

The CDR3 reads CASKPGTANYGYTF. The CDR3 DNA reads as TGTGCCAGTAAACCCGGGACAGCTAACTATGGCTACACCTTC. The genes are TRBV19 and TRBJ1-2, with 7 bases aligning to TRBD1. The V gene end was trimmed by 7 bases and the J gene end by 0 bases; junction bases not matched to a gene: 5. The CDR3 consists of 14 residues. The V gene's germline CDR1 is LNHDA and CDR2 SQIVND (reference sequence).

The chain links TRBV18 to TRBJ2-3, with TRBD2 identical over 8 bases. V was pared by 3 bases and J by 3 bases, with 8 bases of the junction left unmatched. CDR1 KGHSH and CDR2 LQKENI come from the germline V gene. This CDR3 comprises 16 residues. The CDR3 DNA sequence: TGTGCCAGCTCACCGCAACCGGGACTAGGAACAGATACGCAGTATTTT. It yields the protein CASSPQPGLGTDTQYF.

The V and J genes are TRBV5-1 and TRBJ2-7, with D unclear. The CDR3 extends over 15 amino acids. Germline V CDR1 and CDR2: SGHRS, YFSETQ. Between the trimmed V and J ends, which lost 0 bases and 3 bases, there was a span of 13 bases. The CDR3 DNA reads TGCGCCAGCAGCTTGGACAGTGGTGTCGGCTACGAGCAGTACTTC. Amino acids: CASSLDSGVGYEQYF.

This chain connects TRBV30 to TRBJ1-1; D is perhaps TRBD1 (6 bases). This CDR3 comprises 13 residues. The V gene lost 5 bases and the J gene lost 1 base, with 11 bases spanning the gap. From germline, CDR1 is GTSNPN and CDR2 SVGIG (reference sequence). The CDR3 loop reads CAWQRGPNTEAFF. In nucleotides, the CDR3 is TGTGCCTGGCAGCGGGGGCCGAACACTGAAGCTTTCTTT.

The rearrangement links TRBV7-2 to TRBJ2-5; D gene ambiguous. V was shortened by 5 bases and J by 5 bases, with 18 bases between the two germline ends. This CDR3 has 15 residues. Germline V gene sequence: CDR1 SGHTA, CDR2 FQGNSA. The CDR3 nucleotides read TGTGCCAGCAGCGTCACTCAGACGCACGGGGAGACCCAGTACTTC. Its translation is CASSVTQTHGETQYF. Full variable domain (remainder filled in from reference TRBV7-2 and TRBJ2-5): GAGVSQSPSNKVTEKGKDVELRCDPISGHTALYWYRQSLGQGLEFLIYFQGNSAPDKSGLPSDRFSAERTGGSVSTLTIQRTQQEDSAVYLCASSVTQTHGETQYFGPGTRLLVL.

This rearrangement joins TRBV3-1 (or the pseudogene TRBV3-2) to TRBJ2-3, with a possible D match to TRBD2 (5 bases). CDR3 length equals 14 residues. With 1 base removed from V and 6 bases from J, the gap between germline ends came to 11 bases. Germline CDR1 LGHDT, CDR2 YNNKEL (reference sequence). The CDR3 nucleotides read TGTGCCAGCAGCCAAGGGACTGGCGGCGATACGCAGTATTTT. Translating it yields CASSQGTGGDTQYF.

The chain couples TRBV11-2 to TRBJ2-7; D is possibly TRBD1 (5 bases). Trimming removed 1 base from V and 6 bases from J, with 10 bases in between. There are 13 residues in the CDR3. Per germline, CDR1 SGHAT and CDR2 FQNNGV. The CDR3 region has the DNA TGTGCCAGCAGCTTAGTCAGGGTGGGCGAGCAGTACTTC. Its protein is CASSLVRVGEQYF.

The chain uses TRBV6-5 and TRBJ1-1, with D possibly being TRBD1 (6 bases). V gave up 5 bases and J gave up 0 bases, with 13 bases separating them. Germline CDR1 and CDR2: MNHEY and SVGAGI. This CDR3 has 15 residues. The CDR3 protein is CASSPAGTMNTEAFF. CDR3 DNA: TGTGCCAGCAGTCCCGCAGGGACAATGAACACTGAAGCTTTCTTT.

J is TRBJ1-2 and V is TRBV4-3; D is unclear. This CDR3 is built from 12 residues. V was cut by 6 bases and J by 7 bases, with 12 bases left in between. Per the germline V gene, CDR1 is LGHNA and CDR2 is YSLEER. CDR3 coding DNA: TGCGCCAGCAGTACCGCCCGGTCTGGCTACACCTTC. Amino acids: CASSTARSGYTF.

This rearrangement joins TRBV11-3 to TRBJ2-2, with D tentatively TRBD2 (6 bases). CDR1 and CDR2 (germline): SGHNT, YENEEA. The CDR3 has 12 amino acids. The V gene lost 8 bases and the J gene lost 6 bases, with 10 bases spanning the gap. The CDR3 reads CASGGGPGELFF. Here the CDR3 DNA reads TGTGCCAGCGGGGGAGGTCCCGGGGAGCTGTTTTTT.

V usage is TRBV9 and J usage is TRBJ1-4; D is unresolved. Germline V gene sequence: CDR1 SGDLS, CDR2 YYNGEE. V lost 0 bases to trimming and J lost 6 bases, with 6 bases between them. This CDR3 region has 13 residues. In DNA form, the CDR3 reads TGTGCCAGCAGCGTAGACGGTTATGAAAAACTGTTTTTT. It translates to CASSVDGYEKLFF.

The chain joins TRBV6-5 to TRBJ1-6; 7 bases agree with TRBD1. Germline values: CDR1 MNHEY, CDR2 SVGAGI. This CDR3 region has 15 residues. V gave up 2 bases and J gave up 2 bases; unmatched junction bases: 0. The CDR3 protein is CASSYGTAYNSPLHF. CDR3 nucleotides: TGTGCCAGCAGTTACGGGACAGCCTATAATTCACCCCTCCACTTT.

The chain is built from TRBV4-2 and TRBJ2-3; a weak D match, TRBD2 (6 bases). The CDR3 consists of 16 residues. Trimming shortened V by 1 base and J by 8 bases, and 19 bases separated the two germline ends. Germline CDR1 and CDR2: LGHNA and YNFKEQ. The CDR3 reads CASSQASFTRGTTQYF. Here the CDR3 DNA reads TGTGCCAGCAGCCAAGCATCCTTCACCCGCGGGACTACGCAGTATTTT.